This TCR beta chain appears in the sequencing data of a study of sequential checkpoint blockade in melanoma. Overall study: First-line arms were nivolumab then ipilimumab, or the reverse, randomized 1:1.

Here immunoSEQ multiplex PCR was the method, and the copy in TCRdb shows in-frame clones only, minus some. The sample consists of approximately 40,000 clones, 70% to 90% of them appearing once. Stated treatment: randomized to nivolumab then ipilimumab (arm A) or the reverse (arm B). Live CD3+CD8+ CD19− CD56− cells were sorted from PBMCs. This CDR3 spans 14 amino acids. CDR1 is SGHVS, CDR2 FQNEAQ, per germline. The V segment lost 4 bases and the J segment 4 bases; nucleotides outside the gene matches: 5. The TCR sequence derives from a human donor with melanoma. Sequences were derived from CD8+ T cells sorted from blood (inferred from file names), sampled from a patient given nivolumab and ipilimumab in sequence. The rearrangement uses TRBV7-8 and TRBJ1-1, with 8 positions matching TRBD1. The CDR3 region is CASSWDRWTTEAFF. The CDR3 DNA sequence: TGTGCCAGCAGCTGGGACAGGTGGACCACTGAAGCTTTCTTT.